The rows below give T cell receptor beta chains drawn from one sample of a study of blood T cell repertoires in COVID-19. TCRdb's table, derived via immunoSEQ multiplex PCR, lists solely in-frame clones and lacks some. Among around 240,000 clones listed, about 90% were seen once. The material sequenced was PBMCs or T cells enriched from blood (not recorded which). The receptors derive from a middle-aged man who had been exposed to COVID-19. Both conserved end residues are part of each CDR3. The order of the fields is J gene, D gene, clone size, V gene, CDR3 protein, CDR3 DNA. A D gene is named only where the DNA matches it firmly. Only part of the rows carry a size: once, few, many, or a class if the clone is expanded.

>TRBJ1-4|-|-|TRBV5-1
CASSFAALGVTNEKLFF
TGCGCCAGCAGCTTTGCCGCCCTCGGGGTTACTAATGAAAAACTGTTTTTT
>TRBJ1-3|-|-|TRBV13
CASSLDISGNTIYF
TGTGCCAGCAGCTTGGACATCTCTGGAAACACCATATATTTT
>TRBJ1-3|TRBD1|-|TRBV5-1
CASSFQGAFSGNTIYF
TGCGCCAGCAGCTTCCAGGGGGCTTTCTCTGGAAACACCATATATTTT
>TRBJ1-1|-|-|TRBV5-5
CASSLEGLLNTEAFF
TGTGCCAGCAGCTTGGAGGGACTATTGAACACTGAAGCTTTCTTT
>TRBJ1-2|-|-|TRBV30
CAWNRVLDGYTF
TGTGCCTGGAACAGGGTTTTAGATGGCTACACCTTC
>TRBJ2-2|-|-|TRBV5-1
CASSLAGGGSTGELFF
TGCGCCAGCAGCTTGGCCGGGGGAGGCAGCACCGGGGAGCTGTTTTTT
>TRBJ2-7|-|-|TRBV11-2
CASSSGRGQYF
TGTGCCAGCAGCTCGGGCCGGGGGCAGTACTTC
>TRBJ1-2|-|once|TRBV13
CASSLSGISGYTF
TGTGCCAGCAGCTTATCGGGAATCAGCGGCTACACCTTC
>TRBJ1-3|-|-|TRBV6-5
CASSYSRTAGNTIYF
TGTGCCAGCAGTTACTCGAGGACTGCCGGAAACACCATATATTTT
>TRBJ1-2|-|once|TRBV12-5
CASGMGHYGYTF
TGTGCTAGTGGTATGGGACATTATGGCTACACCTTC
>TRBJ1-4|TRBD1|-|TRBV7-3
CASSATGTNEKLFF
TGTGCCAGCAGCGCGACAGGGACTAATGAAAAACTGTTTTTT
>TRBJ1-3|-|-|TRBV6-5
CASSYSGISGNTIYF
TGTGCCAGCAGTTACTCGGGCATCTCTGGAAACACCATATATTTT
>TRBJ2-2|-|-|TRBV28
CASSLRGGLFF
TGTGCCAGCAGTTTAAGGGGGGGGCTGTTTTTT
>TRBJ2-1|TRBD2|-|TRBV27
CASSSISGRSYNEQFF
TGTGCCAGCAGCTCCATCAGCGGGAGATCCTACAATGAGCAGTTCTTC
>TRBJ1-1|TRBD1|-|TRBV28
CASRDRGNTEAFF
TGTGCCAGCAGGGACAGGGGGAACACTGAAGCTTTCTTT
>TRBJ1-5|-|few|TRBV12-3/TRBV12-4
CASRGTPNQPQHF
TGTGCCAGCCGAGGGACTCCCAATCAGCCCCAGCATTTT
>TRBJ1-5|-|-|TRBV7-9
CASSSGQLSNQPQHF
TGTGCCAGCAGCTCAGGACAGCTTAGCAATCAGCCCCAGCATTTT